The 30 T cell receptor beta chains given below trace back to one sample, sequenced in a study of glioma-infiltrating T cells after dendritic cell vaccination. Libraries were prepared by immunoSEQ multiplex PCR; TCRdb keeps only in-frame clonotypes and omits some of them. The repertoire holds 80,000 to 95,000 clones, with approximately 81% as singletons. Time point meaning: after dendritic cell vaccination, including at tumor progression/relapse. The sequencing used blood, collected after dendritic cell vaccination. Receptor source: a human donor with glioblastoma.

The rearrangement links TRBV30 to TRBJ1-2; D call uncertain. In germline, CDR1 is GTSNPN, CDR2 SVGIG (reference sequence). The CDR3 totals 13 residues. The ends were cut back, 4 bases at V and 5 bases at J, with 14 bases in the middle. The CDR3 reads CAWTQDTTYGYTF. CDR3 DNA: TGTGCCTGGACTCAGGATACCACATATGGCTACACCTTC.

This CDR3 reads CASSRIVGGTGAYNEQFF. The DNA of the CDR3 is TGTGCCAGCAGCCGGATCGTAGGGGGGACAGGGGCCTACAATGAGCAGTTCTTC. This rearrangement joins TRBV7-6 to TRBJ2-1; 10 bases map to TRBD1. The junction had 12 bases not matched to a gene; V was cut back by 5 bases and J by 2 bases. The CDR3 is 18 residues long. CDR1 is SGHVS and CDR2 is FNYEAQ in the germline V gene.

CDR3 nucleotides: TGTGCCAGCAGCTCCGGGATGTGGGACAATGAGCAGTTCTTC. Translated: CASSSGMWDNEQFF. The J gene is TRBJ2-1, the V gene TRBV7-2; TRBD2 might be the D (5 bases). V shed 4 bases and J shed 5 bases, with 12 bases lying between them. Germline loops: CDR1 SGHTA, CDR2 FQGNSA. This CDR3 is 14 amino acids long. Using reference TRBV7-2 and TRBJ2-1 for the parts outside the CDR3, the full variable domain is GAGVSQSPSNKVTEKGKDVELRCDPISGHTALYWYRQSLGQGLEFLIYFQGNSAPDKSGLPSDRFSAERTGGSVSTLTIQRTQQEDSAVYLCASSSGMWDNEQFFGPGTRLTVL.

The genes are TRBV7-3 and TRBJ2-7; D gene uncertain. Germline CDR1 reads SGHTA; CDR2 reads FQGTGA. This CDR3 is built from 14 residues. V was trimmed by 5 bases and J by 0 bases, leaving 11 bases between them. The CDR3 nucleotides are TGTGCCAGCAGCCCCTCCGGGTCCTCCTACGAGCAGTACTTC. Its translation is CASSPSGSSYEQYF. The full variable domain, its missing parts supplied by reference TRBV7-3 and TRBJ2-7, is GAGVSQTPSNKVTEKGKYVELRCDPISGHTALYWYRQSLGQGPEFLIYFQGTGAADDSGLPNDRFFAVRPEGSVSTLKIQRTERGDSAVYLCASSPSGSSYEQYFGPGTRLTVT.

The chain has TRBV28 and TRBJ1-1, with 7 nucleotides matching TRBD1. There are 15 residues in the CDR3. CDR1 is MDHEN, CDR2 SYDVKM, per germline. V gave up 5 bases and J gave up 1 base; unmatched junction bases: 7. The CDR3: CASSTPTGTNTEAFF. The CDR3, as DNA: TGTGCCAGCAGTACCCCGACAGGGACGAACACTGAAGCTTTCTTT.

This clone showed up just once. This chain joins TRBV18 and TRBJ2-7, with TRBD2 matching 13 bases. This CDR3 region has 21 residues. After removal of 4 bases from V and 4 bases from J, the junction contained 22 bases not matched to a gene. The germline CDR1 and CDR2 sequences are KGHSH and LQKENI. CDR3 sequence: CASSRTSGRSSEVGQIYEQYF. CDR3 DNA: TGTGCCAGCTCACGGACTAGCGGGAGAAGTTCTGAAGTAGGGCAAATTTACGAGCAGTACTTC.

The J gene is TRBJ2-7, the V gene TRBV7-2; 7 nucleotides match TRBD2. CDR1 is SGHTA and CDR2 is FQGNSA in the germline V gene. The V gene end was trimmed by 2 bases and the J gene end by 3 bases; junction bases not matched to a gene: 4. CDR3 size: 14 residues. This CDR3 is CASSLSWTSYEQYF. CDR3 nucleotide sequence: TGTGCCAGCAGCTTAAGTTGGACTAGCTACGAGCAGTACTTC.

The chain joins TRBV28 to TRBJ2-5, with 10 positions matching TRBD2. Trimming took 7 bases from V and 5 from J; bases not matched to a gene: 10. There are 15 residues in the CDR3. CDR1 is MDHEN and CDR2 is SYDVKM in the germline V gene. DNA for the CDR3: TGTGCCAGCACTTACCAGACTAGCGGGTTGGAGACCCAGTACTTC. Translation: CASTYQTSGLETQYF.

The rearrangement joins TRBV7-2 to TRBJ2-7; possibly TRBD1 for D (6 bases). V was trimmed by 5 bases and J by 4 bases, leaving 18 bases between them. Germline CDR1 and CDR2: SGHTA and FQGNSA. CDR3 length equals 15 residues. CDR3 bases: TGTGCCAGCAGCCCACAGCCAGGGACAAGGTACGAGCAGTACTTC. Translation gives CASSPQPGTRYEQYF.

The chain carries TRBV5-1 and TRBJ2-1; D may be TRBD2 (6 bases). V was cut by 2 bases and J by 6 bases, with 12 bases left in between. Germline V gene sequence: CDR1 SGHRS, CDR2 YFSETQ. The CDR3 is 14 residues long. CDR3 region: CASSFQTSSNEQFF. The CDR3 DNA reads as TGCGCCAGCAGCTTTCAAACTAGCTCCAATGAGCAGTTCTTC.

The rearrangement links TRBV5-6 to TRBJ2-1; 15 bases map to TRBD2. Germline V gene lookup returns CDR1 SGHDT and CDR2 YYEEEE. The CDR3 runs to 18 residues. V dropped 4 bases and J dropped 3; count of bases not matched to a gene: 8. CDR3 DNA sequence: TGTGCCAGCAGCCAAACCGGGACTAGCGGGGGGAACTACAATGAGCAGTTCTTC. Encoded protein: CASSQTGTSGGNYNEQFF.

Note on this clone: The identical CDR3 is also encoded by other nucleotide sequences in the sample. The chain joins TRBV4-2 to TRBJ1-5, with D unresolved. The germline V and J ends were trimmed by 0 bases and 0 bases, with 3 bases remaining between them. CDR1 LGHNA and CDR2 YNFKEQ come from the germline V gene. There are 14 residues in the CDR3. CDR3 nucleotides: TGTGCCAGCAGCCAAGACCGTAGCAATCAGCCCCAGCATTTT. Its protein product is CASSQDRSNQPQHF.

The chain couples TRBV7-9 to TRBJ2-1; D possibly corresponds to TRBD2 (7 bases). This CDR3 is built from 17 residues. The V end lost 6 bases, the J end lost 5 bases, and 23 bases lay between the germline ends. Germline assignment: CDR1 SEHNR and CDR2 FQNEAQ (reference sequence). The DNA for the CDR3 is TGTGCCAGCAGTCGTAAGGGGGGGCAGGGGCTCCACAATGAGCAGTTCTTC. Encoded protein: CASSRKGGQGLHNEQFF.

The rearrangement links TRBV5-1 to TRBJ1-2; 7 bases fit TRBD1. CDR1 SGHRS and CDR2 YFSETQ come from the germline V gene. The CDR3 totals 19 residues. V shed 4 bases and J 0 bases; nucleotides not matched to a gene: 18. This CDR3 reads CASSPPRGQRGRPNYGYTF. CDR3 in DNA: TGCGCCAGCAGCCCACCCCGGGGACAGCGCGGACGGCCTAACTATGGCTACACCTTC.

The V and J genes are TRBV5-1 and TRBJ2-2, with TRBD2 identical over 7 bases. Germline CDR1 is SGHRS and CDR2 is YFSETQ. Trimming at V came to 5 bases and at J to 4 bases, leaving 5 bases not matched to a gene. This CDR3 is built from 14 residues. The CDR3 region has the DNA TGCGCCAGCAGGGCGGGGGTTACCACCGGGGAGCTGTTTTTT. Residues: CASRAGVTTGELFF.

The chain uses TRBV4-1 and TRBJ1-1, with a tentative D call TRBD1 (6 bases). The CDR3 loop spans 15 amino acids. Germline CDR1 reads MGHRA; CDR2 reads YSYEKL. Trimming took 1 base from V and 5 from J, leaving 14 bases between them. CDR3 loop: CASSQGPGEGTEAFF. The CDR3 DNA is TGCGCCAGCAGCCAAGGGCCAGGGGAGGGGACTGAAGCTTTCTTT.

Points on this clone: The same CDR3 arises from other DNA sequences in this sample as well. The chain couples TRBV27 to TRBJ2-7; 8 bases are a match to TRBD1. In germline, CDR1 is MNHEY, CDR2 SMNVEV (reference sequence). This CDR3 region has 14 residues. V trimming: 3 bases; J trimming: 4 bases; junction bases outside the gene matches: 5. CDR3 in amino acids: CASSFGQGRYEQYF. The CDR3, as DNA: TGTGCCAGCAGTTTCGGACAGGGCCGATACGAGCAGTACTTC.

The V and J genes are TRBV27 and TRBJ2-5; TRBD1 agrees at 7 bases. Germline V gene lookup returns CDR1 MNHEY and CDR2 SMNVEV (reference sequence). The CDR3 covers 15 residues. J gave up 4 bases and V 5 bases, and 10 bases lay outside the gene matches. In nucleotides, the CDR3 is TGTGCCAGCAGTGCCACTTTACAGGGGCGAGAGACCCAGTACTTC. Translated, it gives CASSATLQGRETQYF.

The sample holds a few counts of this clone. For the CDR3, the DNA is TGCGCCAGCAGCCAAGATTGGCGGCGGATAAGTGACATTCAGTACTTC. Translated, it gives CASSQDWRRISDIQYF. This rearrangement joins TRBV4-1 to TRBJ2-4; D remains ambiguous. This CDR3 has 16 amino acids. Germline-derived CDR1 and CDR2 are MGHRA and YSYEKL. V lost 0 bases to trimming and J lost 8 bases, with 17 bases between them.

This clone has just one count. The chain is built from TRBV7-2 and TRBJ2-3; 7 bases agree with TRBD1. The CDR3 consists of 15 residues. Germline V lookup: CDR1 SGHTA, CDR2 FQGNSA. Losses at the gene ends were 0 bases for V and 2 bases for J; bases not matched to a gene: 2. This CDR3 is CASSLAGQFTDTQYF. The CDR3 nucleotides read TGTGCCAGCAGCTTAGCGGGACAGTTCACAGATACGCAGTATTTT.

J is TRBJ2-1 and V is TRBV27; D call uncertain. The CDR3 spans 13 residues. The V and J ends lost 8 bases and 0 bases respectively, with 8 bases between them. Germline assignment: CDR1 MNHEY and CDR2 SMNVEV (reference sequence). The CDR3: CASAWSSYNEQFF. CDR3 DNA sequence: TGTGCCAGCGCCTGGAGCTCCTACAATGAGCAGTTCTTC.

The chain couples TRBV7-2 to TRBJ1-2; the D gene is possibly TRBD1 (5 bases). The CDR3 spans 16 residues. V lost 5 bases, J lost 2 bases, and 18 bases lay in between. In germline, CDR1 is SGHTA, CDR2 FQGNSA. As DNA, the CDR3 is TGTGCCAGCAGCGCTCAAACAGGCGAGGCCAACTATGGCTACACCTTC. Translating it yields CASSAQTGEANYGYTF.

The rearrangement uses TRBV4-3 and TRBJ1-5, with a weak D call TRBD1 (6 bases). The CDR3 length is 16 residues. Between the trimmed V and J ends, which lost 1 base and 6 bases, there was a span of 16 bases. CDR1 LGHNA and CDR2 YSLEER come from the germline V gene. CDR3: CASSQGAGGLFQPQHF. CDR3 bases: TGCGCCAGCAGCCAAGGGGCGGGGGGCCTGTTTCAGCCCCAGCATTTT.

The V and J genes are TRBV27 and TRBJ1-4, with 9 bases fitting TRBD1. V was clipped by 5 bases and J by 6 bases; unmatched bases: 1. CDR3 size: 13 residues. Looked up from germline, CDR1 is MNHEY and CDR2 is SMNVEV (reference sequence). CDR3 sequence: CASSRQGDEKLFF. CDR3 DNA sequence: TGTGCCAGCAGTCGACAGGGGGATGAAAAACTGTTTTTT.

This clone has just a few counts. The chain combines TRBV4-3 with TRBJ1-6; 7 bases map to TRBD1. CDR1 is LGHNA, CDR2 YSLEER, per germline. V trimming: 3 bases; J trimming: 12 bases; junction bases outside the gene matches: 14. CDR3 length: 16 amino acids. The DNA of the CDR3 is TGCGCCAGCAGCCAGGCAGACAGGGACTCAAGCGAACCCCTCCACTTT. As protein: CASSQADRDSSEPLHF.

The CDR3 loop reads CASSPGLAGGNEQFF. CDR3 bases: TGTGCCAGCAGCCCTGGACTAGCGGGGGGCAATGAGCAGTTCTTC. The V and J genes are TRBV5-6 and TRBJ2-1, with 14 bases lining up with TRBD2. The CDR3 totals 15 residues. Germline assignment: CDR1 SGHDT and CDR2 YYEEEE. Trimming removed 4 bases from V and 6 bases from J; junction bases left unmatched: 3.

The rearrangement joins TRBV15 to TRBJ1-4; D is undetermined. V dropped 6 bases and J dropped 10 bases, with 27 bases sitting between them. The CDR3 runs to 17 residues. Germline V CDR1 and CDR2: LNHNV, YYDKDF (reference sequence). CDR3 amino acids: CATRTAVEGLHSGKLFF. In DNA form, the CDR3 reads TGTGCCACCAGGACGGCGGTCGAAGGCCTCCACTCGGGAAAACTGTTTTTT.

The gene calls are TRBV6-1 and TRBJ1-5; D possibly corresponds to TRBD1 (6 bases). The ends were cut back, 2 bases at V and 2 bases at J, with 13 bases in the middle. CDR3 size: 16 residues. In germline, CDR1 is MNHNS, CDR2 SASEGT. The chain's CDR3 is CASSELQGGGNQPQHF. The CDR3 DNA follows: TGTGCCAGCAGTGAATTACAGGGCGGTGGCAATCAGCCCCAGCATTTT.

The chain recombines TRBV2 with TRBJ1-2, with 11 bases identical to TRBD1. Germline-derived CDR1 and CDR2 are SNHLY and FYNNEI. The CDR3 sequence is 15 residues long. V was clipped by 9 bases and J by 4 bases; unmatched bases: 10. DNA of the CDR3: TGTGCCAGAGGACAGGGGGCGGAAGGGATCTATGGCTACACCTTC. It is translated as CARGQGAEGIYGYTF.

V gene TRBV5-1 combines with J gene TRBJ2-2; D call uncertain. Trimming left V 7 bases short and J 4 bases short, with 14 bases between. The CDR3 covers 14 residues. In germline, CDR1 is SGHRS, CDR2 YFSETQ. CDR3 loop: CASVAGSSTGELFF. DNA of the CDR3: TGCGCCAGCGTGGCAGGCTCGAGCACCGGGGAGCTGTTTTTT.